This T cell receptor beta chain was obtained from a study of blood T cell repertoires in COVID-19. Study as a whole: Specimens from acute and convalescent COVID-19 originated in the United States, Italy and Spain.

The CDR3 is made up of 15 amino acids. The J segment lost 2 bases and the V segment lost 6 bases, leaving 3 bases of the junction unmatched. Per germline, CDR1 MDHEN and CDR2 SYDVKM. In the original processing: Using reference gene primer amplification, nucleated cell counts were estimated. Sequencing was performed with immunoSEQ multiplex PCR; in TCRdb, only in-frame clones are kept and a portion is missing. V and J calls and clone size are given by that table; D and trimming were obtained from the DNA. Of approximately 130,000 clones listed, 75% to 85% are singletons. This sequence was found in a man at least 80 years old with acute or convalescent COVID-19. The V gene is TRBV28, the J gene TRBJ2-2, with TRBD1 matching 10 bases. Sequencing was performed on peripheral blood. The CDR3, as DNA: TGTGCCAGCAGCAAGACAGGGGGCAACACCGGGGAGCTGTTTTTT. Protein sequence: CASSKTGGNTGELFF.